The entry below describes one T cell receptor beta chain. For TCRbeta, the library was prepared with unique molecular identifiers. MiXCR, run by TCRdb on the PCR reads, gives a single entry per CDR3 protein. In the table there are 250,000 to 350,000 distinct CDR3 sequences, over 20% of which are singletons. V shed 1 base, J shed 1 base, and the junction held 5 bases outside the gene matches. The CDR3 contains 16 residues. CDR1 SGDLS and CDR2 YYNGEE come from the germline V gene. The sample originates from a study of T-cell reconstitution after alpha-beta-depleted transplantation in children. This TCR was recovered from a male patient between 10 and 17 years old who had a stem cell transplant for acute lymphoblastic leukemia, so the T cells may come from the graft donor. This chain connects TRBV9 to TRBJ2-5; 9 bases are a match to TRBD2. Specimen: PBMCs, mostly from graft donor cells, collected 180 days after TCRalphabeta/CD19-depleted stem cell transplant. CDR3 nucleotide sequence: TGTGCCAGCAGCGTACAGGCGGGAGGGCCCCAAGAGACCCAGTACTTC. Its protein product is CASSVQAGGPQETQYF.